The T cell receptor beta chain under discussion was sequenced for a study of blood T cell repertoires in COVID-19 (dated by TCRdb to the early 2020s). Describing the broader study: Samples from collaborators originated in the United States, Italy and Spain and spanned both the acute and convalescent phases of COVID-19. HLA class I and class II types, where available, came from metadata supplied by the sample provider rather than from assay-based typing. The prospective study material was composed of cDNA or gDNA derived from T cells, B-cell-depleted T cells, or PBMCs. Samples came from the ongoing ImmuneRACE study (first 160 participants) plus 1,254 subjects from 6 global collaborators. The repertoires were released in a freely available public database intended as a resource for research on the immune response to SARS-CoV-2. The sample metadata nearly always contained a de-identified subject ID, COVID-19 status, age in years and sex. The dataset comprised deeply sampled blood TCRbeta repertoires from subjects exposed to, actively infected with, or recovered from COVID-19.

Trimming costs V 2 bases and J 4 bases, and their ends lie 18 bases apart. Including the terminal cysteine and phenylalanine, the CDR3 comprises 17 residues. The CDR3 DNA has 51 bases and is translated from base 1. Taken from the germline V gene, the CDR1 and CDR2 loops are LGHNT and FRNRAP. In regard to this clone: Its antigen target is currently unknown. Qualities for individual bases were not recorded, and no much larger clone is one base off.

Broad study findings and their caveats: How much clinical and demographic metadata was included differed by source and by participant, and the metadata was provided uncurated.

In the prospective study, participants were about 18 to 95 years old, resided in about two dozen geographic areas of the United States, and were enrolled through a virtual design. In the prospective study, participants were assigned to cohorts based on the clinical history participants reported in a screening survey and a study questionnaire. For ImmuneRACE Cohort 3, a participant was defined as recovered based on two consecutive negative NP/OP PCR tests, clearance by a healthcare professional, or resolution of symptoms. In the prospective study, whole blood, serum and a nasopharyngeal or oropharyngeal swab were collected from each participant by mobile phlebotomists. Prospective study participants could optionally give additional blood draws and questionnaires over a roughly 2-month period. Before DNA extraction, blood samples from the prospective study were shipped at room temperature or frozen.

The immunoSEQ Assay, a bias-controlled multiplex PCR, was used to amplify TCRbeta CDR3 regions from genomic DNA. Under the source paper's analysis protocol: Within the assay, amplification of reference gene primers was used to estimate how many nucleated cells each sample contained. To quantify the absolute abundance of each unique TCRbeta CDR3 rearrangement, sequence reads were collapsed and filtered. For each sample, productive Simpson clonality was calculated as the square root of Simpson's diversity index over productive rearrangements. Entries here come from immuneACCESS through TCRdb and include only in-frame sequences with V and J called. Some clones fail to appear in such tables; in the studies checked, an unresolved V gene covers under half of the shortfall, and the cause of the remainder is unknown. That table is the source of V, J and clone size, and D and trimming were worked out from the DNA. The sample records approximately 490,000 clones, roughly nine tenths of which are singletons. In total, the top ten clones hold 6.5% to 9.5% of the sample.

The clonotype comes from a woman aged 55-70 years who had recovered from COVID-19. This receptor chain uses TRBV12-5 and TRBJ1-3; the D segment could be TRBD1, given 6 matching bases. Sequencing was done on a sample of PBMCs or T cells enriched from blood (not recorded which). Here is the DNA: TGTGCTAGTGGTTTGTCACGGGGGGGGCTGGAAGGAAACACCATATATTTT. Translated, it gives CASGLSRGGLEGNTIYF.